These 23 T cell receptor beta chains share one sample of origin, sequenced in a study of OX40 agonist ivuxolimab in advanced cancers. Some clones are missing from TCRdb's copy, which holds only in-frame ones; the method was immunoSEQ multiplex PCR. The repertoire holds around 110,000 clones, with more than 85% as singletons. The sample in question was CD4+ or CD8+ T cells sorted from blood, obtained in a trial of the OX40 agonist ivuxolimab. The receptor set was obtained from an adult with an advanced solid tumor such as melanoma, head and neck, liver or kidney cancer.

V and J are TRBV5-1 and TRBJ2-1; 13 positions match TRBD2. After removal of 4 bases from V and 10 bases from J, the junction contained 11 bases not matched to a gene. This CDR3 comprises 16 residues. Per the germline V gene, CDR1 is SGHRS and CDR2 is YFSETQ. The CDR3 DNA is TGCGCCAGCAGCCCCCCGGGACTAGCGGGGACGCCCGAGCAGTTCTTC. This codes for CASSPPGLAGTPEQFF.

V usage is TRBV7-3 and J usage is TRBJ2-1; weak D call: TRBD2 (5 bases). From germline, CDR1 is SGHTA and CDR2 FQGTGA. The CDR3 is made up of 13 amino acids. V lost 5 bases to trimming and J lost 5 bases, with 10 bases between them. This CDR3 is CASSLGLNNEQFF. CDR3 DNA sequence: TGTGCCAGCAGCCTCGGACTTAACAATGAGCAGTTCTTC. The full variable domain, rest sourced from reference TRBV7-3 and TRBJ2-1, is GAGVSQTPSNKVTEKGKYVELRCDPISGHTALYWYRQSLGQGPEFLIYFQGTGAADDSGLPNDRFFAVRPEGSVSTLKIQRTERGDSAVYLCASSLGLNNEQFFGPGTRLTVL.

As concerns this clone: Other DNA sequences in the same sample also yield this CDR3. V usage is TRBV5-1 and J usage is TRBJ1-3; no firm D call. With 0 bases removed from V and 0 bases from J, the gap between germline ends came to 7 bases. The CDR3 extends over 15 amino acids. Germline V gene lookup returns CDR1 SGHRS and CDR2 YFSETQ. CDR3 coding DNA: TGCGCCAGCAGCTTGGATAGGAGCTCTGGAAACACCATATATTTT. Its protein is CASSLDRSSGNTIYF.

The rearrangement links TRBV7-2 to TRBJ2-3; TRBD2 matches at 10 bases. The CDR3 extends over 15 amino acids. The V gene's germline CDR1 is SGHTA and CDR2 FQGNSA. V shed 8 bases, J shed 6 bases, and the junction held 11 bases outside the gene matches. The CDR3 here is CASSNSGRPFDTQYF. The CDR3 coding sequence is TGTGCCAGCTCAAATAGCGGGAGGCCCTTCGATACGCAGTATTTT. Full variable domain (rest looked up from reference TRBV7-2 and TRBJ2-3): GAGVSQSPSNKVTEKGKDVELRCDPISGHTALYWYRQSLGQGLEFLIYFQGNSAPDKSGLPSDRFSAERTGGSVSTLTIQRTQQEDSAVYLCASSNSGRPFDTQYFGPGTRLTVL.

The J gene is TRBJ2-5, the V gene TRBV10-3, with a weak D call TRBD2 (6 bases). The J call is doubtful: the DNA matches TRBJ2-7 better. The CDR3 sequence is 15 residues long. Germline V lookup: CDR1 ENHRY, CDR2 SYGVKD. CDR3 amino acids: CAISDRGGTTYEQYF. Written as DNA, the CDR3 is TGTGCCATCAGTGATCGTGGAGGGACCACCTACGAGCAGTACTTC.

This clone has only one observation. The chain combines TRBV4-2 with TRBJ2-1; 9 bases fit TRBD2. CDR1 is LGHNA, CDR2 YNFKEQ, per germline. The CDR3 totals 16 residues. Trimming removed 1 base from V and 5 bases from J; junction bases left unmatched: 6. CDR3 amino acids: CASSQGVAGVHNEQFF. The CDR3 nucleotides are TGTGCCAGCAGCCAAGGGGTAGCGGGAGTGCACAATGAGCAGTTCTTC.

The chain couples TRBV2 to TRBJ2-5; no definite D call. Trimming stripped 4 bases from V and 0 bases from J, with 12 bases between. CDR1 is SNHLY and CDR2 is FYNNEI in the germline V gene. There are 15 residues in the CDR3. The CDR3 DNA sequence: TGTGCCAGCAGTGTGTCATCCAATTACCAAGAGACCCAGTACTTC. It encodes CASSVSSNYQETQYF. The whole variable domain, filled in from reference TRBV2 and TRBJ2-5, reads EPEVTQTPSHQVTQMGQEVILRCVPISNHLYFYWYRQILGQKVEFLVSFYNNEISEKSEIFDDQFSVERPDGSNFTLKIRSTKLEDSAMYFCASSVSSNYQETQYFGPGTRLLVL.

The table lists this clone with a few counts. J is TRBJ1-6 and V is TRBV5-1; D might be TRBD1 (5 bases). Germline CDR1 and CDR2: SGHRS and YFSETQ. The V end was cut by 1 base, the J end by 8 bases, with 13 bases between. CDR3 length: 15 residues. The CDR3 protein is CASSLTGRRDSPLHF. As DNA, the CDR3 is TGCGCCAGCAGCTTGACGGGGCGGAGGGATTCACCCCTCCACTTT.

The chain joins TRBV28 to TRBJ1-2, with unresolved D. The V gene's germline CDR1 is MDHEN and CDR2 SYDVKM. The CDR3 runs to 14 residues. V lost 7 bases, J lost 4 bases, and 16 bases lay in between. The CDR3 loop is CASNLRGSFYGYTF. Here the CDR3 DNA reads TGTGCCAGCAACCTACGCGGCAGCTTCTATGGCTACACCTTC.

The chain couples TRBV28 to TRBJ2-7; the match to TRBD1 covers 9 bases. Germline V gene lookup returns CDR1 MDHEN and CDR2 SYDVKM. The CDR3 is 16 amino acids. V lost 3 bases to trimming and J lost 2 bases; unmatched junction nucleotides: 8. CDR3 sequence (DNA): TGTGCCAGCAGTTTGCGGCCCGGGACAGGGCCCTACGAGCAGTACTTC. This gives the protein CASSLRPGTGPYEQYF.

This clone appeared once. The J gene is TRBJ1-1, the V gene TRBV28; the match to TRBD1 covers 8 bases. V lost 7 bases to trimming and J lost 8 bases; unmatched junction nucleotides: 6. There are 12 residues in the CDR3. CDR1 and CDR2 from the germline V gene are MDHEN and SYDVKM. CDR3 in DNA: TGTGCCAGCACCGTAGGACAGGGAGAAGCTTTCTTT. Translating it yields CASTVGQGEAFF.

The genes are TRBV19 and TRBJ2-7; 8 bases are shared with TRBD1. J lost 7 bases, V lost 5 bases, and 13 bases had no gene match. The CDR3 runs 15 residues. In germline, CDR1 is LNHDA, CDR2 SQIVND (reference sequence). CDR3 in amino acids: CASSPGQGAAGEQYF. CDR3 DNA sequence: TGTGCCAGTAGTCCCGGACAGGGAGCCGCGGGGGAGCAGTACTTC.

CDR3 sequence (DNA): TGTGCCAGCAGCTTAGGGGAGACTGCTAATGAAAAACTGTTTTTT. Its protein product is CASSLGETANEKLFF. The chain combines TRBV7-9 with TRBJ1-4; D call uncertain. V dropped 1 base and J dropped 3 bases, with 9 bases sitting between them. The CDR3 is 15 residues long. In germline, CDR1 is SEHNR, CDR2 FQNEAQ (reference sequence).

The chain recombines TRBV18 with TRBJ2-3; D is possibly TRBD1 (5 bases). Between the trimmed V and J ends, which lost 4 bases and 6 bases, there was a span of 14 bases. Germline CDR1 reads KGHSH; CDR2 reads LQKENI. There are 14 residues in the CDR3. The CDR3 DNA follows: TGTGCCAGCTCACTCCTAGGGGCAGGCGATACGCAGTATTTT. Protein product: CASSLLGAGDTQYF.

The rearrangement uses TRBV6-1 and TRBJ1-5; TRBD1 might be the D (6 bases). CDR3 size: 14 residues. V was cut by 6 bases and J by 5 bases, with 14 bases left in between. CDR1 and CDR2 from the germline V gene are MNHNS and SASEGT. This CDR3 reads CASRHRDIDQPQHF. The CDR3 DNA reads as TGTGCCAGCAGACACCGGGACATAGATCAGCCCCAGCATTTT.

The chain carries TRBV27 and TRBJ2-1, with 14 bases fitting TRBD2. The length of the CDR3 is 16 residues. Trimming removed 4 bases from V and 6 bases from J; junction bases left unmatched: 5. The germline gives CDR1 MNHEY, CDR2 SMNVEV (reference sequence). Here the CDR3 reads CASSYLGLAGGNEQFF. In DNA, the CDR3 is TGTGCCAGCAGTTACCTTGGACTAGCGGGAGGCAATGAGCAGTTCTTC.

With respect to this clone: The junction differs from germline at one of its ends, possibly a read error. The chain employs TRBV7-9 and TRBJ2-3; weak D call: TRBD2 (6 bases). Germline V gene lookup returns CDR1 SEHNR and CDR2 FQNEAQ (reference sequence). The length of the CDR3 is 13 residues. As DNA, the CDR3 is TGTGCCAGCAGCTTAGCCGGGCAGGGAGGTTCAAATTTT. This gives the protein CASSLAGQGGSNF. Full variable domain (remainder filled in from reference TRBV7-9 and TRBJ2-3): DTGVSQNPRHKITKRGQNVTFRCDPISEHNRLYWYRQTLGQGPEFLTYFQNEAQLEKSRLLSDRFSAERPKGSFSTLEIQRTEQGDSAMYLCASSLAGQGGSNFGPGTRLTVL.

A remark on this clone: Other nucleotide sequences in the sample specify the same CDR3. The CDR3 here is CASSQDRLAGSYGYTF. CDR3 DNA: TGCGCCAGCAGCCAAGATCGCCTCGCTGGGTCCTATGGCTACACCTTC. The chain combines TRBV4-1 with TRBJ1-2; D not resolved. The CDR3 has 16 residues. CDR1 and CDR2 from the germline V gene are MGHRA and YSYEKL. With 0 bases removed from V and 4 bases from J, the gap between germline ends came to 15 bases.

CDR3 amino acids: CASTGPSSSYEQYF. In DNA, the CDR3 is TGTGCCAGCACGGGACCTTCCTCCTCCTACGAGCAGTACTTC. The V call is TRBV6-1, the J call TRBJ2-7, with D perhaps assigned TRBD1 or TRBD2 (5 bases each). Trimming stripped 7 bases from V and 0 bases from J, with 13 bases between. In germline, CDR1 is MNHNS, CDR2 SASEGT. There are 14 residues in the CDR3.

This rearrangement joins TRBV28 to TRBJ2-7; 10 nucleotides match TRBD2. V trimming: 2 bases; J trimming: 5 bases; junction bases outside the gene matches: 6. CDR3 length: 15 residues. Germline V CDR1 and CDR2: MDHEN, SYDVKM. The CDR3 spells CASSLITSGTHEQYF. The CDR3 region has the DNA TGTGCCAGCAGTTTAATAACTAGCGGGACCCACGAGCAGTACTTC. Together with reference TRBV28 and TRBJ2-7, the CDR3 gives the full variable domain: DVKVTQSSRYLVKRTGEKVFLECVQDMDHENMFWYRQDPGLGLRLIYFSYDVKMKEKGDIPEGYSVSREKKERFSLILESASTNQTSMYLCASSLITSGTHEQYFGPGTRLTVT.

V usage is TRBV11-2 and J usage is TRBJ2-7, with 10 positions matching TRBD1. V dropped 2 bases and J dropped 4; count of bases not matched to a gene: 5. The CDR3 runs 15 residues. Germline lookup yields CDR1 SGHAT and CDR2 FQNNGV. The CDR3: CASSLNQGQGYEQYF. The CDR3 DNA is TGTGCCAGCAGCTTAAACCAGGGACAGGGGTACGAGCAGTACTTC.

J is TRBJ2-1 and V is TRBV28; tentative D call: TRBD2 (5 bases). The CDR3 contains 14 residues. The V end lost 9 bases, the J end lost 9 bases, and 21 bases lay between the germline ends. CDR1 and CDR2 from the germline V gene are MDHEN and SYDVKM. For the CDR3, the DNA is TGTGCCAGTGCGACCGAGGGTGTACTCGGTGAGCAGTTCTTC. It is translated as CASATEGVLGEQFF.

The gene calls are TRBV19 and TRBJ1-1; TRBD1 agrees at 8 bases. The germline CDR1 and CDR2 sequences are LNHDA and SQIVND (reference sequence). CDR3 length: 15 residues. V gave up 5 bases and J gave up 9 bases; unmatched junction bases: 14. The CDR3 DNA is TGTGCCAGTAGTCTGGGACAGGAGGCCTACGAAAAAGCTTTCTTT. It codes for CASSLGQEAYEKAFF.